This TCR beta chain is from a study of cytomegalovirus exposure and HLA in healthy donors. Researchers ran the PCR with 60 Vbeta and 13 Jbeta primers. Here immunoSEQ multiplex PCR was the method, and the copy in TCRdb shows in-frame clones only, minus some. This table has about 160,000 clones, roughly three quarters appearing once. Trimming cost V 4 bases and J 6 bases; bases outside gene matches: 11. The CDR3 is 16 amino acids. The germline CDR1 and CDR2 sequences are SEHNR and FQNEAQ (reference sequence). General observations from the study: Analysis was performed later, and it showed HLA-associated TCR beta chains to be more clonally expanded than equally common others. Analyzed later, most CMV-associated TCR beta chains appeared HLA-restricted. What a later analysis showed was that several of the most significant clusters appeared linked to common viral pathogens.

Comments on this clone: Its antigen is currently unknown.

Healthy bone marrow donors made up the donor group. This chain joins TRBV7-9 and TRBJ2-7; 11 nucleotides line up with TRBD2. Specimen: PBMCs. This TCR was sampled from a man in his forties or fifties in good health and CMV-seropositive. The chain's CDR3 is CASSSPGGTSGGEQYF. DNA of the CDR3: TGTGCCAGCAGCTCACCCGGCGGGACTAGCGGAGGCGAGCAGTACTTC. The full variable domain, rest sourced from reference TRBV7-9 and TRBJ2-7, is DTGVSQNPRHKITKRGQNVTFRCDPISEHNRLYWYRQTLGQGPEFLTYFQNEAQLEKSRLLSDRFSAERPKGSFSTLEIQRTEQGDSAMYLCASSSPGGTSGGEQYFGPGTRLTVT.